The clone carrying this T cell receptor (beta chain) has only a few counts. Its antigen is not known. There are 14 residues in the CDR3. CDR1 is MNHEY and CDR2 is SVGAGI in the germline V gene. Sample-barcoded 5' priming and a J-beta primer mix drove a second PCR of about 7 to 12 cycles. No fewer than 2.5 million CDR3-containing paired-end reads came from each sample. TCRdb re-analysed the 5' RACE reads in MiXCR, keeping a single row per CDR3 protein. This table has 1,100,000 or so distinct CDR3 sequences, over 35% appearing once. This sample is part of a study of blood T cells in healthy people across ages. Study-wide points: The donors' CMV status was not determined, possibly confounding changes in expanded clonotypes. Naive and antigen-experienced cells could not be conclusively compared, given unsorted PBMCs.

Total RNA extraction produced at least 5.5 micrograms (per sample) for the study. Sequencing input: blood. The sequence derives from a woman in her fifties or sixties in good health. The chain is built from TRBV6-5 and TRBJ2-4; possible D gene TRBD1, 5 bases. The DNA end lines up better with TRBJ2-7; the J call may be wrong. The chain's CDR3 is CASSNQGFLYEQYF. Written as DNA, the CDR3 is TGTGCCAGCAGTAATCAGGGATTCCTCTACGAGCAGTACTTC.